The 7 T cell receptor beta chains below all came from one sample that was sequenced in a study of blood T cell repertoires in COVID-19 (dated by TCRdb to between 2020 and 2021). The protocol used for the library was the immunoSEQ multiplex PCR assay. In its TCRdb copy, this immuneACCESS table keeps in-frame sequences only and misses some clones. Where compared with another copy, unresolved V genes explain less than half of these, and the others have no known cause. A total of approximately 200,000 clones appear in this sample, 80% to 85% of them only once. Clones ranked in the top ten supply 7% to 9% of the sample. Input material: PBMCs or T cells enriched from blood (not recorded which). Receptor source: a man aged 35 to 55 who had recovered from COVID-19.

This clone was seen once. The chain carries TRBV9 and TRBJ1-6, with unresolved D. CDR3 length: 15 residues. The germline V gene encodes CDR1 SGDLS and CDR2 YYNGEE. The V end lost 4 bases, the J end lost 10 bases, and 18 bases lay between the germline ends. CDR3 bases: TGTGCCAGCAGCCCTACTGGTGGCGGGCAGTCACCCCTCCACTTT. Translated, it gives CASSPTGGGQSPLHF.

The genes are TRBV5-1 and TRBJ1-6; D gene ambiguous. This CDR3 spans 15 amino acids. Germline-derived CDR1 and CDR2 are SGHRS and YFSETQ. Trimming pared 2 bases from V and 5 bases from J, leaving 11 bases between. The CDR3 DNA follows: TGCGCCAGCAGCTTAGTGGAGGCCAATAATTCACCCCTCCACTTT. This translates into CASSLVEANNSPLHF.

V and J are TRBV14 and TRBJ2-1; unclear D gene. CDR3 length: 16 residues. Trimming took off 3 bases at V and 6 bases at J, with 18 bases between the two ends. Germline V lookup: CDR1 SGHDN, CDR2 FVKESK. DNA of the CDR3: TGTGCCAGCAGCCACTACCCCACGGGTTCCGGCAATGAGCAGTTCTTC. Translated, it gives CASSHYPTGSGNEQFF.

The V and J genes are TRBV4-1 and TRBJ1-1; a possible D gene is TRBD1 (6 bases). The CDR3 has 16 amino acids. Trimming removed 3 bases from V and 0 bases from J, with 14 bases in between. Germline CDR1 and CDR2: MGHRA and YSYEKL. The CDR3 reads CASSHDWTVLNTEAFF. As DNA, the CDR3 is TGCGCCAGCAGCCACGACTGGACAGTCCTGAACACTGAAGCTTTCTTT.

J is TRBJ1-2 and V is TRBV28; D is possibly TRBD1 (5 bases). The CDR3 length is 13 residues. Germline CDR1 reads MDHEN; CDR2 reads SYDVKM. Trimming removed 8 bases at V and 3 bases at J, with 13 bases between. The DNA of the CDR3 is TGTGCCAGCCTCAAGGAGGGGTACTATGGCTACACCTTC. The encoded protein is CASLKEGYYGYTF.

This chain connects TRBV7-9 to TRBJ2-1, with 7 nucleotides matching TRBD1. With 6 bases clipped from V and 6 bases from J, the junction kept 11 bases outside the gene matches. The CDR3 loop spans 15 amino acids. The V gene's germline CDR1 is SEHNR and CDR2 FQNEAQ (reference sequence). The CDR3 loop reads CASRTGAGLFNEQFF. CDR3 nucleotide sequence: TGTGCCAGCAGAACAGGGGCCGGACTTTTCAATGAGCAGTTCTTC.

In its sample, this clone was seen once. The chain is built from TRBV30 and TRBJ1-5; a possible D gene is TRBD1 (5 bases). The germline V and J ends were trimmed by 0 bases and 9 bases, with 15 bases remaining between them. CDR3 length: 14 amino acids. CDR1 is GTSNPN, CDR2 SVGIG, per germline (reference sequence). The CDR3 loop reads CAWSVGAGQSPQHF. CDR3 DNA sequence: TGTGCCTGGAGTGTAGGGGCAGGGCAATCGCCCCAGCATTTT.